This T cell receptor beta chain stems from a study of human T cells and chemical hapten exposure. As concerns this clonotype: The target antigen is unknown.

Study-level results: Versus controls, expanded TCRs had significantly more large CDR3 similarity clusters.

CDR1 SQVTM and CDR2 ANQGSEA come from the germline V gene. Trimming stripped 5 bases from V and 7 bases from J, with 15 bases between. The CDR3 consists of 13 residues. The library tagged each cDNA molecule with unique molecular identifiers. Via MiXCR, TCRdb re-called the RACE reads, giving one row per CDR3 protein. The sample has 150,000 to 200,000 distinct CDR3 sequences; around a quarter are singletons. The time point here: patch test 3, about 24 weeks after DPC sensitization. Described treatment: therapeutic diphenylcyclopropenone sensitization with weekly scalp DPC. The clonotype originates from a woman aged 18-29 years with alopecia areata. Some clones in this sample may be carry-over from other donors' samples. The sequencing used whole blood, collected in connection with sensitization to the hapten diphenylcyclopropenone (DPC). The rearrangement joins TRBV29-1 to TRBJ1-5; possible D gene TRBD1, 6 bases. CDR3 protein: CSVSRGRDQPQHF. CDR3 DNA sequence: TGCAGCGTTAGCAGGGGAAGGGACCAGCCCCAGCATTTT.